This T cell receptor beta chain comes out of a study of blood T cells in healthy people across ages. Study as a whole: Template-switching capture recovered about one barcoded beta molecule per two T cells.

For every donor, a draw yielded about 10 milliliters of peripheral blood. Primed by a sample-barcoded 5' primer and a J-beta primer mix, a second PCR proceeded for about 7 to 11 cycles. A template-switch adaptor with 12 random nucleotides tagged each cDNA molecule. Sequencing recovered at least 2.5 million CDR3-containing paired-end reads from each sample. One entry per CDR3 protein results from TCRdb running MiXCR on the 5' RACE reads. The sample contains 650,000 to 1,000,000 distinct CDR3 sequences, 35% to 40% of which appear only once. CDR1 and CDR2 (germline): GTSNPN, SVGIG (reference sequence). Trimming cost V 1 base and J 7 bases, with 14 bases left between them. CDR3 length equals 15 residues.

Sequenced input: blood. The source is a man between 18 and 29 years old in good health. The chain has TRBV30 and TRBJ1-6; D possibly corresponds to TRBD1 (6 bases). Here the CDR3 DNA reads TGTGCCTGGAGTGAGTGGGGGGCCGGGAATTCACCCCTCCACTTT. Protein sequence: CAWSEWGAGNSPLHF.